This TCR beta chain was profiled in a study of T cells after yellow fever vaccination. Study conclusions and caveats: The booster response re-showed most primary clones: approximately 95% CD4, 88% CD8.

TCRdb independently ran MiXCR on the 5' RACE reads; one entry per CDR3 protein. The sample has about 300,000 distinct CDR3 sequences, approximately 10% seen once. This clonotype was counted a few times. Its antigen is unidentified. This CDR3 is 12 amino acids long. V lost 2 bases, J lost 4 bases, and 3 bases lay in between. Germline CDR1 reads MNHNY; CDR2 reads SVGAGI (reference sequence). This specimen consisted of CD4+ T cells sorted from PBMCs, obtained 5 days after the yellow fever booster vaccination. This receptor was identified in a man aged 18 to 30 who received the YFV17D yellow fever vaccine. The chain couples TRBV6-6 to TRBJ1-3; unclear D gene. The CDR3 spells CASSYEGNTIYF. CDR3 DNA sequence: TGTGCCAGCAGTTACGAAGGAAACACCATATATTTT.